The text below deals with one TCR beta chain. The antigen is not known. The source of the sample is a study of human T cells and chemical hapten exposure. Regarding the study as a whole: TCRs at a frequency above 1 in 1000 stayed unchanged with DPC sensitization. There were significantly more large CDR3 similarity clusters among expanded TCRs than among controls.

The CDR3 has 16 residues. Unmatched junction bases numbered 3, after V lost 1 base and J lost 0 bases. Germline V lookup: CDR1 SGHDN, CDR2 FVKESK. Time point noted: patch test 2, 6 weeks after DPC sensitization. Treatment specified: therapeutic diphenylcyclopropenone sensitization with weekly scalp DPC. Per the authors' pipeline: Counts of TCRs in each sample centred on a median of approximately 100,000 and extended from about 20,000 to 690,000. MiXCR was run by TCRdb on the RACE reads, yielding one entry per CDR3 protein. Clone size and V and J calls follow TCRdb, not the original study. The sample lists under 90,000 distinct CDR3 sequences; about 8.5% were seen once.

The sequence derives from a woman aged 45 to 65 with alopecia areata. Some clones in this sample may be carry-over from other donors' samples. The chain employs TRBV14 and TRBJ2-7, with 10 bases that match TRBD2. Sequencing was performed on whole blood, taken in connection with sensitization to the hapten diphenylcyclopropenone (DPC). CDR3: CASSQGLAGPSYEQYF. CDR3 DNA sequence: TGTGCCAGCAGCCAAGGACTAGCGGGTCCCTCCTACGAGCAGTACTTC.